These 13 T cell receptor beta chains share one sample of origin, sequenced in a study of breast tumors, draining lymph nodes, adjacent tissues (TCRdb year 2016). The receptor library was made with multiplex PCR. Reads for this sample came from an Illumina HiSeq 2000. TCRdb reprocessing: public reads trimmed at Q25 with fastp, clones called with MiXCR, in-frame beta chains kept. Identical CDR3 proteins give one entry, which carries the most common genes and DNA. The sample contains approximately 13,000 distinct CDR3 sequences, around half of them found a single time. The biggest ten clones account for about 42% of the sample. Sequenced: tumor-adjacent breast tissue. The receptors shown here come from a female donor with breast cancer. Some clones in this sample may be carry-over from other donors' samples.

The chain combines TRBV19 with TRBJ2-3, with D possibly TRBD2 on 6 matching bases. V shed 6 bases and J shed 2 bases, with 9 bases lying between them. Germline V CDR1 and CDR2: LNHDA, SQIVND (reference sequence). CDR3 length equals 13 residues. CDR3 nucleotide sequence: TGTGCCAGTAGCGGGACTGCCACAGATACGCAGTATTTT. As protein: CASSGTATDTQYF.

As for this clonotype: A junction end diverges from the germline sequence, so it may reflect a read error. The CDR3 loop reads CSAGRAEGSSNEQFF. The CDR3 coding sequence is TGCAGTGCTGGACGTGCAGAGGGGTCCTCCAATGAGCAGTTCTTC. V usage is TRBV20-1 and J usage is TRBJ2-1; either TRBD1 or TRBD2 may fit D (5 bases each). The CDR3 is made up of 15 amino acids. Germline values: CDR1 DFQATT, CDR2 SNEGSKA (reference sequence).

Ten or more counts support this clonotype. A read error is possible here, since a much larger clone lies one base away. V and J are TRBV12-3 or TRBV12-4 and TRBJ1-5, with D possibly TRBD1 on 5 matching bases. V shed 3 bases and J shed 3 bases, with 12 bases lying between them. This CDR3 contains 15 residues. This CDR3 reads CASSFDSQVNQPQHF. DNA for the CDR3: TGTGCCAGCAGTTTCGACAGCCAAGTCAATCAGCCCCAGCATTTT.

The chain joins TRBV27 to TRBJ2-7; 13 bases map to TRBD2. Unmatched junction bases numbered 5, after V lost 6 bases and J lost 0 bases. The germline V gene has CDR1 MNHEY and CDR2 SMNVEV (reference sequence). The CDR3 length is 16 residues. The CDR3 coding sequence is TGTGCCAGCAGCCGGACTAGCGGGGGTAGCTCCTACGAGCAGTACTTC. Amino acid sequence: CASSRTSGGSSYEQYF.

This clonotype was observed at least ten times. V is TRBV6-5 and J is TRBJ2-5, with 7 bases matching TRBD2. The CDR3 loop spans 14 amino acids. The germline gives CDR1 MNHEY, CDR2 SVGAGI. V was pared by 5 bases and J by 2 bases, with 5 bases of the junction left unmatched. Here the CDR3 reads CASSPSGGQETQYF. CDR3 coding DNA: TGTGCCAGCAGTCCCTCGGGGGGTCAAGAGACCCAGTACTTC.

The table lists this clonotype with many counts. Compared with germline, one end of the junction differs, possibly owing to a read error. The rearrangement uses TRBV27 and TRBJ2-3; D is perhaps TRBD2 (5 bases). Germline lookup yields CDR1 MNHEY and CDR2 SMNVEV (reference sequence). The CDR3 covers 11 residues. The CDR3 here is CASGLGPIRTF. The CDR3 DNA sequence: TGTGCCAGCGGACTCGGGCCTATACGAACCTTT.

This clonotype showed up many times. The chain couples TRBV6-2 or TRBV6-3 to TRBJ2-4; TRBD2 matches at 9 bases. CDR3 length: 18 amino acids. V dropped 0 bases and J dropped 0; count of bases not matched to a gene: 6. CDR1 is MNHEY and CDR2 is SVGEGT in the germline V gene. The CDR3 DNA sequence: TGTGCCAGCAGTTACTCAGAGCGGGAGGCGATAGCCAAAAACATTCAGTACTTC. This gives the protein CASSYSEREAIAKNIQYF.

This clonotype was seen ten or more times. The gene calls are TRBV4-3 and TRBJ1-6; no firm D call. This CDR3 contains 16 residues. V dropped 0 bases and J dropped 10 bases, with 16 bases sitting between them. In germline, CDR1 is LGHNA, CDR2 YSLEER. The CDR3 spells CASSQDQSGFGSPLHF. DNA of the CDR3: TGCGCCAGCAGCCAAGATCAGTCCGGTTTTGGATCACCCCTCCACTTT.

Relative to its sample, this clonotype is medium-sized (0.01 to 0.1%). This rearrangement joins TRBV7-8 to TRBJ2-1; 7 bases fit TRBD2. The germline V gene encodes CDR1 SGHVS and CDR2 FQNEAQ. The length of the CDR3 is 15 residues. Unmatched junction bases numbered 10, after V lost 5 bases and J lost 6 bases. CDR3 DNA: TGTGCCAGCAGCAGACGACTAGCAGTACCCAATGAGCAGTTCTTC. It yields the protein CASSRRLAVPNEQFF.

In its sample, this clonotype is medium-sized (0.01 to 0.1%). The chain links TRBV4-2 to TRBJ2-3; D is unclear. The ends were cut back, 1 base at V and 2 bases at J, with 7 bases in the middle. This CDR3 contains 14 residues. Germline V gene lookup returns CDR1 LGHNA and CDR2 YNFKEQ. The CDR3 loop is CASSQVDITDTQYF. CDR3 sequence (DNA): TGTGCCAGCAGCCAAGTAGATATCACAGATACGCAGTATTTT.

As for this clonotype: At one boundary the junction diverges from the germline segment, which might be a read error. This chain uses TRBV4-3 with TRBJ1-6; D ambiguous. CDR1 and CDR2 (germline): LGHNA, YSLEER. This CDR3 comprises 16 residues. In DNA form, the CDR3 reads TGCGCCAGCAGCCAAGATCAGTCCGGTTTTGGGTCACCCCTCCGCTTT. It is translated as CASSQDQSGFGSPLRF.

This clonotype was picked up many times. V is TRBV28 and J is TRBJ1-2; a possible D gene is TRBD1 (5 bases). V lost 4 bases, J lost 8 bases, and 11 bases lay in between. Germline CDR1 MDHEN, CDR2 SYDVKM. CDR3 length: 12 amino acids. In DNA form, the CDR3 reads TGTGCCAGCAGTTCCCAGGGTAGAGGCTACACCTTC. Protein sequence: CASSSQGRGYTF.

This clonotype is labeled as medium-sized. The chain couples TRBV6-1 to TRBJ1-5; no clear D. Trimming removed 6 bases from V and 0 bases from J, with 6 bases in between. The CDR3 has 13 residues. The germline V gene has CDR1 MNHNS and CDR2 SASEGT. The CDR3 bases are TGTGCCAGCAGGGACGGTAGCAATCAGCCCCAGCATTTT. Protein sequence: CASRDGSNQPQHF.